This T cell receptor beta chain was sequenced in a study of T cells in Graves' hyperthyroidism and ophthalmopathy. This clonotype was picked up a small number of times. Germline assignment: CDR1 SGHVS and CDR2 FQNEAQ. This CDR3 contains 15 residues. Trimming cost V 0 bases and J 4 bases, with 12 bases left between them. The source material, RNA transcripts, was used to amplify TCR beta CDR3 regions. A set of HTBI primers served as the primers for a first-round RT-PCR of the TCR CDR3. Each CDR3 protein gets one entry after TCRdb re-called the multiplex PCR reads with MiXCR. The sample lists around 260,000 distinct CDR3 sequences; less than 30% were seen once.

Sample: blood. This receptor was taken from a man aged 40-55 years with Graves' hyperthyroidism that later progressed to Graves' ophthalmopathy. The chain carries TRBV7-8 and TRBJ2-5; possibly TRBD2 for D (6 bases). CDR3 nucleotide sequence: TGTGCCAGCAGCTTAGCTCGCGGGGATTTAGAGACCCAGTACTTC. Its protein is CASSLARGDLETQYF. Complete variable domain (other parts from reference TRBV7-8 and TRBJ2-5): GAGVSQSPRYKVAKRGQDVALRCDPISGHVSLFWYQQALGQGPEFLTYFQNEAQLDKSGLPSDRFFAERPEGSVSTLKIQRTQQEDSAVYLCASSLARGDLETQYFGPGTRLLVL.